These 12 T cell receptor beta chains share one sample of origin, sequenced in a study of Tregs in tolerant kidney transplant recipients. Assay: immunoSEQ multiplex PCR; the TCRdb copy retains only in-frame clones and omits some. The sample has tens of thousands of clones; over 80% are singletons. Material: CD4+ T cells from blood. All receptors derive from a human donor in good health.

The chain employs TRBV5-1 and TRBJ1-1, with D tentatively TRBD1 (5 bases). CDR3 length: 14 residues. Looked up from germline, CDR1 is SGHRS and CDR2 is YFSETQ. V was pared by 4 bases and J by 1 base, with 11 bases between. The CDR3 is CASSRGPPNTEAFF. For the CDR3, the DNA is TGCGCCAGCAGCAGGGGCCCTCCGAACACTGAAGCTTTCTTT.

The chain uses TRBV5-5 and TRBJ1-1; D gene ambiguous. Germline loops: CDR1 SGHKS, CDR2 YYEKEE (reference sequence). V was shortened by 1 base and J by 11 bases, with 15 bases between the two germline ends. This CDR3 has 13 amino acids. CDR3 sequence (DNA): TGTGCCAGCAGCTTGATGTGGGCTCAAGGGGCTTTCTTT. The encoded protein is CASSLMWAQGAFF. Using reference TRBV5-5 and TRBJ1-1 for the parts outside the CDR3, the full variable domain is DAGVTQSPTHLIKTRGQQVTLRCSPISGHKSVSWYQQVLGQGPQFIFQYYEKEERGRGNFPDRFSARQFPNYSSELNVNALLLGDSALYLCASSLMWAQGAFFGQGTRLTVV.

J is TRBJ2-7 and V is TRBV5-4; TRBD1 matches at 8 bases. V dropped 4 bases and J dropped 6; count of bases not matched to a gene: 12. CDR3 size: 15 residues. Germline V lookup: CDR1 SGHNT, CDR2 YYREEE (reference sequence). Written as DNA, the CDR3 is TGTGCCAGCAGCCAAGACAGGGGTGAGAATAGCGAGCAGTACTTC. Its translation: CASSQDRGENSEQYF.

The rearrangement uses TRBV18 and TRBJ1-1, with 12 bases that match TRBD1. V shed 5 bases, J shed 1 base, and the junction held 8 bases outside the gene matches. The germline V gene has CDR1 KGHSH and CDR2 LQKENI. The CDR3 runs to 17 residues. The DNA of the CDR3 is TGTGCCAGCTCAGCGTTTCAGGGACAGGGGGCGAACACTGAAGCTTTCTTT. Encoded protein: CASSAFQGQGANTEAFF.

The gene calls are TRBV6-5 and TRBJ1-2, with D unclear. CDR1 and CDR2 from the germline V gene are MNHEY and SVGAGI. The length of the CDR3 is 10 residues. Trimming pared 8 bases from V and 3 bases from J, leaving 4 bases between. As DNA, the CDR3 is TGTGCCAGCGAGTACTATGGCTACACCTTC. Protein: CASEYYGYTF.

The rearrangement joins TRBV6-4 to TRBJ1-5; D is unresolved. The CDR3 has 14 residues. In germline, CDR1 is MRHNA, CDR2 SNTAGT. Trimming shortened V by 6 bases and J by 0 bases, and 9 bases separated the two germline ends. In DNA form, the CDR3 reads TGTGCCAGCAGACCTGACGGTAGCAATCAGCCCCAGCATTTT. It encodes CASRPDGSNQPQHF.

This clone was seen at least ten times. This rearrangement joins TRBV19 to TRBJ1-2, with D maybe TRBD1 (6 bases). CDR3 length: 14 residues. The germline gives CDR1 LNHDA, CDR2 SQIVND (reference sequence). V dropped 10 bases and J dropped 3 bases, with 18 bases sitting between them. CDR3 region: CATSHATGDYGYTF. CDR3 nucleotides: TGTGCCACGTCCCACGCGACAGGAGACTATGGCTACACCTTC.

The V gene is TRBV15, the J gene TRBJ2-2; tentative D call: TRBD1 (5 bases). V gave up 2 bases and J gave up 4 bases, with 14 bases separating them. CDR1 is LNHNV, CDR2 YYDKDF, per germline (reference sequence). The CDR3 has 16 amino acids. The CDR3 DNA reads TGTGCCACCAGCAGACTGGACACCCTCTCCACCGGGGAGCTGTTTTTT. Amino acid sequence: CATSRLDTLSTGELFF.

V usage is TRBV2 and J usage is TRBJ2-2; unclear D gene. The germline V gene encodes CDR1 SNHLY and CDR2 FYNNEI. The V and J ends lost 5 bases and 2 bases respectively, with 15 bases between them. This CDR3 is 16 amino acids long. The CDR3 protein is CASSPGRISNTGELFF. In nucleotides, the CDR3 is TGTGCCAGCAGTCCCGGACGGATTTCCAACACCGGGGAGCTGTTTTTT.

The sample holds one count of this clone. The gene calls are TRBV4-3 and TRBJ1-1; 9 bases are a match to TRBD1. The CDR3 has 15 residues. Looked up from germline, CDR1 is LGHNA and CDR2 is YSLEER. Unmatched junction bases numbered 6, after V lost 3 bases and J lost 4 bases. The CDR3 here is CASSHTGGRGTEAFF. The CDR3 DNA reads TGCGCCAGCAGCCATACAGGGGGCCGCGGCACTGAAGCTTTCTTT.

This clone has just one count. The V gene is TRBV12-5, the J gene TRBJ2-5; TRBD2 matches 7 bases. CDR3 length equals 15 residues. Germline V gene sequence: CDR1 LGHNT, CDR2 FRNRAP. The J segment lost 5 bases and the V segment lost 6 bases, leaving 12 bases of the junction unmatched. The CDR3 region is CASGLIRDGGETQYF. CDR3 DNA sequence: TGTGCTAGTGGACTAATCCGGGACGGGGGGGAGACCCAGTACTTC.

The genes are TRBV5-1 and TRBJ2-4; no reliable D call. V gave up 5 bases and J gave up 1 base, with 10 bases separating them. The CDR3 loop spans 14 amino acids. CDR1 and CDR2 from the germline V gene are SGHRS and YFSETQ. The CDR3 sequence is CASSSEAAKNIQYF. The CDR3 DNA sequence: TGCGCCAGCAGTTCGGAAGCGGCCAAAAACATTCAGTACTTC.